Below, one TCR beta chain is given with its context. It was during active infection that Seattle patients were enrolled and then longitudinally followed. Authors' data handling: From reference gene primer amplification, estimates of nucleated cell counts were derived. Sequenced by immunoSEQ multiplex PCR; TCRdb stores in-frame clones only, minus some. That table supplies the V and J calls and clone size; D and trimming were determined from the DNA. The table has 150,000 or so clones, around 89% seen once. This specimen comes from a study of blood T cell repertoires in COVID-19. About the study: Some COVID-19 samples were acute and others convalescent; all came from the United States, Italy and Spain. In each case, the material was cDNA or gDNA derived from T cells, B-cell-depleted T cells, or PBMCs.

Trimming cost V 1 base and J 0 bases, with 10 bases left between them. The CDR3 loop spans 16 amino acids. Germline lookup yields CDR1 SEHNR and CDR2 FQNEAQ (reference sequence). This TCR derives from a young man with COVID-19, enrolled during active disease. The genes are TRBV7-9 and TRBJ1-3; D remains ambiguous. The sample comprised peripheral blood. CDR3 in amino acids: CASSLGFFSSGNTIYF. The CDR3 DNA sequence: TGTGCCAGCAGCTTAGGTTTCTTCTCCTCTGGAAACACCATATATTTT.